This entry features one T cell receptor (beta chain) sequence. Antigen: not known. The data originate from a study of response to subunit inactivated influenza vaccine. Findings and limits, study-wide: A suggestion made by the authors is that each seasonal influenza vaccination recruits few new T cells.

MiXCR, run by TCRdb on the RT-PCR reads, gives a single entry per CDR3 protein. The sample lists 700,000 to 900,000 distinct CDR3 sequences, around 20% occurring once. This CDR3 has 14 amino acids. From germline, CDR1 is SGDLS and CDR2 YYNGEE. V gave up 7 bases and J gave up 4 bases; unmatched junction bases: 8. The sample was PBMCs from blood, taken less than 6 days after vaccination. The source of this sequence is a man in his forties or fifties who received an inactivated influenza vaccine. This chain uses TRBV9 with TRBJ2-7; TRBD1 matches 10 bases. The CDR3 region is CASAPGQGPYEQYF. CDR3 nucleotide sequence: TGTGCCAGCGCACCGGGACAGGGGCCTTACGAGCAGTACTTC.